Listed here are 9 T cell receptor beta chains from one sample, sequenced in a study of cytotoxic CD8 clonotypes in ibrutinib-treated CLL. Assay used: immunoSEQ multiplex PCR; TCRdb lists only in-frame clones, some missing. The sample has roughly 330,000 clones, 60% to 80% seen once; the top ten hold roughly 6.7%. The starting material was PBMCs, obtained after 36 months of ibrutinib treatment. Receptor source: a human donor with chronic lymphocytic leukemia.

The chain joins TRBV7-3 to TRBJ2-1; 7 positions match TRBD2. The CDR3 loop spans 16 amino acids. With V trimmed by 2 bases and J by 6 bases, 10 bases remained unmatched. Germline V gene sequence: CDR1 SGHTA, CDR2 FQGTGA. The CDR3 loop is CASSLVASRTSNEQFF. The CDR3, as DNA: TGTGCCAGCAGCTTAGTAGCCTCCAGGACTAGCAATGAGCAGTTCTTC.

This clone showed up just a few times. CDR3 sequence (DNA): TGCGCCAGCAGCCTCTCAAAGTGGGGGGATACGCAGTATTTT. It specifies CASSLSKWGDTQYF. The J gene is TRBJ2-3, the V gene TRBV4-1, with D perhaps being TRBD1 or TRBD2 (5 bases each). Deletions cut 4 bases from V and 6 bases from J, with 14 bases between. CDR1 is MGHRA and CDR2 is YSYEKL in the germline V gene. The CDR3 runs to 14 residues.

The chain recombines TRBV27 with TRBJ2-5, with 9 positions matching TRBD2. V was clipped by 1 base and J by 4 bases; unmatched bases: 7. CDR1 MNHEY and CDR2 SMNVEV come from the germline V gene (reference sequence). The CDR3 runs to 16 residues. The CDR3 region has the DNA TGTGCCAGCAGTTTATTGGCGGGAGGGCCTGTAGAGACCCAGTACTTC. Translation gives CASSLLAGGPVETQYF.

The chain recombines TRBV5-1 with TRBJ2-1, with TRBD2 identical over 7 bases. This CDR3 contains 16 residues. V was pared by 5 bases and J by 7 bases, with 15 bases of the junction left unmatched. Germline CDR1 SGHRS, CDR2 YFSETQ. The CDR3 reads CASRPSAGALKNEQFF. The CDR3, as DNA: TGCGCCAGCAGACCTTCTGCGGGAGCTTTGAAGAATGAGCAGTTCTTC.

This rearrangement joins TRBV5-4 to TRBJ2-1; 11 nucleotides agree with TRBD2. Germline-derived CDR1 and CDR2 are SGHNT and YYREEE (reference sequence). The V gene end was trimmed by 0 bases and the J gene end by 10 bases; junction bases not matched to a gene: 6. This CDR3 is 15 amino acids long. This CDR3 reads CASSLELAGGPEQFF. The CDR3 DNA follows: TGTGCCAGCAGCTTGGAGCTAGCGGGAGGTCCCGAGCAGTTCTTC.

The rearrangement links TRBV5-1 to TRBJ2-5; 9 bases align to TRBD1. From germline, CDR1 is SGHRS and CDR2 YFSETQ. The V and J ends lost 4 bases and 4 bases, in that order; junction bases with no gene match: 8. The CDR3 loop spans 15 amino acids. CDR3 protein: CASSLRRDRAETQYF. The CDR3, as DNA: TGCGCCAGCAGCCTCCGCCGGGACAGGGCAGAGACCCAGTACTTC.

The chain combines TRBV5-4 with TRBJ2-3; TRBD2 agrees at 7 bases. The CDR3 totals 16 residues. The ends lost 0 bases at V and 3 bases at J; junction bases unmatched: 7. CDR1 is SGHNT, CDR2 YYREEE, per germline (reference sequence). CDR3 bases: TGTGCCAGCAGCTTGGCTCGGGGGGTGAAGACAGATACGCAGTATTTT. This sequence encodes CASSLARGVKTDTQYF.

The chain couples TRBV7-8 to TRBJ2-2, with D maybe TRBD2 (5 bases). The CDR3 has 12 residues. Germline V gene lookup returns CDR1 SGHVS and CDR2 FQNEAQ. The CDR3 DNA follows: TGTTTTAGCGAGCGTTTTACCGGGGAGCTGTTTTTT. The encoded protein is CFSERFTGELFF.

The gene calls are TRBV4-1 and TRBJ1-1; D call uncertain. CDR1 and CDR2 (germline): MGHRA, YSYEKL. The CDR3 covers 13 residues. V shed 8 bases and J shed 1 base, with 11 bases lying between them. Here the CDR3 reads CASGPGRNTEAFF. The DNA of the CDR3 is TGCGCCAGCGGACCGGGAAGGAACACTGAAGCTTTCTTT.